The rows below give T cell receptor beta chains drawn from one sample of a study of T cell repertoires in cytomegalovirus infection. TCRdb ran MiXCR on the reads and lists one entry per CDR3 protein. The profile shows approximately 110,000 distinct CDR3 sequences, over 30% of them singletons. No antigen has been assigned to these receptors. The sequencing here drew on CD8+ T cells from cultured PBMCs, taken from culture after CMV antigen stimulation. The receptors come from a human donor in good health (CMV status not recorded). Some clones in this sample may be carry-over from other donors' samples. Each CDR3 is given with its conserved first and last residue. D genes are given only for firm matches. Expanded clones are given a class, and other clones once, few, many or no size at all.

D: .; size: .; J: TRBJ1-5; V: TRBV6-1; CDR3: CASSGTVEHPYSNQPQHF; DNA: TGTGCCAGCAGTGGGACAGTGGAACACCCGTATAGCAATCAGCCCCAGCATTTT
D: .; size: .; J: TRBJ1-5; V: TRBV7-7; CDR3: CASSLASQVRNQPQHF; DNA: TGTGCTAGCAGCTTAGCATCACAGGTCCGCAATCAGCCCCAGCATTTT
D: TRBD1; size: .; J: TRBJ2-1; V: TRBV7-6; CDR3: CASSFVQGAYNEQFF; DNA: TGTGCCAGCAGCTTCGTACAGGGGGCGTACAATGAGCAGTTCTTC
D: .; size: few; J: TRBJ2-4; V: TRBV7-9; CDR3: CASGDQNTPENIQYF; DNA: TGTGCCAGCGGTGACCAAAACACACCCGAAAACATTCAGTACTTC
D: .; size: few; J: TRBJ1-1; V: TRBV7-9; CDR3: CASNAEVRTEAFF; DNA: TGTGCCAGCAACGCGGAAGTACGGACTGAAGCTTTCTTT
D: .; size: .; J: TRBJ2-7; V: TRBV7-2; CDR3: CASSLGSPGEQYF; DNA: TGTGCCAGCAGCTTGGGATCTCCGGGGGAGCAGTACTTC
D: .; size: many; J: TRBJ2-3; V: TRBV7-2; CDR3: CASSLAVASTDTQYF; DNA: TGTGCCAGCAGCTTAGCGGTGGCGAGCACAGATACGCAGTATTTT
D: TRBD2; size: many; J: TRBJ2-5; V: TRBV28; CDR3: CASSFRPGGHIETQYF; DNA: TGTGCCAGCAGTTTTCGGCCGGGGGGGCATATAGAGACCCAGTACTTC
D: .; size: .; J: TRBJ2-2; V: TRBV10-3; CDR3: CAIGGDTGELFF; DNA: TGTGCCATCGGGGGTGACACCGGGGAGCTGTTTTTT
D: .; size: medium-sized; J: TRBJ1-5; V: TRBV19; CDR3: CATQYGGNQPQHF; DNA: TGTGCCACACAGTACGGGGGCAATCAGCCCCAGCATTTT
D: .; size: .; J: TRBJ1-1; V: TRBV7-9; CDR3: CASSPPTGRGNTEAFF; DNA: TGTGCCAGCAGCCCTCCTACAGGGAGAGGGAACACTGAAGCTTTCTTT
D: .; size: .; J: TRBJ2-1; V: TRBV4-1; CDR3: CASSQVKELYNEQFF; DNA: TGCGCCAGCAGCCAAGTGAAGGAACTATACAATGAGCAGTTCTTC
D: .; size: .; J: TRBJ2-5; V: TRBV4-3; CDR3: CASSQDHGPRETQYF; DNA: TGCGCCAGCAGCCAAGATCACGGACCCCGGGAGACCCAGTACTTC
D: .; size: many; J: TRBJ2-7; V: TRBV6-2/TRBV6-3; CDR3: CASGRVTYEQYF; DNA: TGTGCCAGCGGAAGGGTCACCTACGAGCAGTACTTC
D: .; size: .; J: TRBJ1-5; V: TRBV28; CDR3: CASSLGRRLWGNQPQHF; DNA: TGTGCCAGCAGTTTGGGCAGGCGGCTATGGGGCAATCAGCCCCAGCATTTT
D: .; size: .; J: TRBJ2-2; V: TRBV6-1; CDR3: CASSEPYTGELFF; DNA: TGTGCCAGCAGTGAACCGTACACCGGGGAGCTGTTTTTT
D: .; size: large; J: TRBJ1-5; V: TRBV6-2/TRBV6-3; CDR3: CASRYRDSLPQHF; DNA: TGTGCCAGCAGATACCGCGACAGTCTGCCCCAGCATTTT
D: .; size: few; J: TRBJ1-4; V: TRBV7-9; CDR3: CASSPATVRGYEKLFF; DNA: TGTGCCAGCAGCCCGGCGACGGTGAGAGGGTATGAAAAACTGTTTTTT
D: .; size: few; J: TRBJ2-7; V: TRBV6-2/TRBV6-3; CDR3: CASKGTDSYEQYF; DNA: TGTGCCAGCAAGGGGACGGACTCCTACGAGCAGTACTTC
D: .; size: .; J: TRBJ1-5; V: TRBV6-2/TRBV6-3; CDR3: CASSYSILSDQPQHF; DNA: TGTGCCAGCAGTTACTCGATACTGTCGGATCAGCCCCAGCATTTT
D: .; size: .; J: TRBJ1-1; V: TRBV2; CDR3: CAISDGNTEAFF; DNA: TGTGCCATTTCGGACGGGAACACTGAAGCTTTCTTT
D: .; size: many; J: TRBJ2-3; V: TRBV20-1; CDR3: CSARDGPGWKTDTQYF; DNA: TGCAGTGCTAGGGACGGCCCGGGGTGGAAGACAGATACGCAGTATTTT
D: .; size: .; J: TRBJ2-3; V: TRBV12-5; CDR3: CASGSEDTQYF; DNA: TGTGCTAGTGGATCCGAAGATACGCAGTATTTT
D: .; size: .; J: TRBJ1-2; V: TRBV5-1; CDR3: CASSVPGEFNYGYTF; DNA: TGCGCCAGCAGCGTTCCGGGGGAATTTAACTATGGCTACACCTTC
D: .; size: .; J: TRBJ2-2; V: TRBV7-2; CDR3: CASSLGASLPGELFF; DNA: TGTGCCAGCAGCTTAGGGGCTAGCTTACCCGGGGAGCTGTTTTTT
D: .; size: many; J: TRBJ1-1; V: TRBV7-2; CDR3: CASSHNQDTEAFF; DNA: TGTGCCAGCAGCCATAACCAGGACACTGAAGCTTTCTTT
D: .; size: .; J: TRBJ1-6; V: TRBV7-9; CDR3: CASSWNRVGNSPLHF; DNA: TGTGCCAGCAGCTGGAACAGGGTCGGCAATTCACCCCTCCACTTT